The source of this T cell receptor beta chain is a study of blood T cell repertoires in COVID-19. Study background: Italy, Spain and the United States were the sources of the convalescent and acute COVID-19 samples. T cells, B-cell-depleted T cells, or PBMCs provided the cDNA or gDNA that served as material.

As originally analysed: Amplification from reference gene primers served as the basis for estimated nucleated cell counts. Here immunoSEQ multiplex PCR was the method, and the copy in TCRdb shows in-frame clones only, minus some. V and J calls and clone size follow that table, whereas D and trimming were derived from the DNA. Of a few hundred thousand clones in the sample, roughly 81% were seen once. Study members were between 18 and 89 years old and lived in some 22 US regions. Per germline, CDR1 MNHEY and CDR2 SMNVEV (reference sequence). CDR3 size: 15 residues. V was clipped by 6 bases and J by 4 bases, with 16 bases between them.

The receptor's source is a woman aged 45-65 years who had been exposed to COVID-19. What was sequenced was PBMCs or T cells enriched from blood (not recorded which). The genes are TRBV27 and TRBJ1-3; a weak D match, TRBD1 (5 bases). The CDR3 DNA sequence: TGTGCCAGCAGACACACAGGAAGAAGAGGAAACACCATATATTTT. Its translation is CASRHTGRRGNTIYF.